This TCR beta chain was observed in a study of T cell repertoires in cytomegalovirus infection. Within the sample, this clonotype is medium-sized. The V gene's germline CDR1 is SGHTA and CDR2 FQGNSA. The ends were cut back, 1 base at V and 5 bases at J, with 6 bases in the middle. The CDR3 is made up of 13 amino acids. TCRdb ran MiXCR on the reads and lists one entry per CDR3 protein. Among roughly 77,000 distinct CDR3 sequences, about 4% were seen once, and the ten largest hold less than 25%. The sequencing input was PBMCs. This chain joins TRBV7-2 and TRBJ1-5; D unresolved. This clonotype originated in a human donor in good health (CMV status not recorded). Some clones in this sample may be carry-over from other donors' samples. CDR3 in DNA: TGTGCCAGCAGCTTAGGGGCCCATCAGCCCCAGCATTTT. Protein sequence: CASSLGAHQPQHF.